Below are 24 T cell receptor beta chains sequenced from a single sample in a study of blood T cells in healthy people across ages. The use of a sample-barcoded 5' primer and a J-beta primer mix characterized a second PCR of about 7 to 12 cycles. From the 5' RACE reads, TCRdb called clonotypes with MiXCR, one entry per CDR3 protein. The sample lists around 900,000 distinct CDR3 sequences, about 51% occurring once. What was sequenced was blood. These receptors were taken from a woman aged 55 to 70 in good health.

The chain employs TRBV7-7 and TRBJ2-7, with D possibly TRBD2 on 5 matching bases. V dropped 5 bases and J dropped 5 bases, with 16 bases sitting between them. CDR1 and CDR2 (germline): SSHAT, FNYEAQ (reference sequence). CDR3 length equals 14 residues. The CDR3 DNA reads TGTGCCAGCAGCCGTAGTGTGGGGAGCCACGAGCAGTACTTC. Its translation is CASSRSVGSHEQYF.

This chain joins TRBV5-1 and TRBJ2-1; 12 positions match TRBD2. This CDR3 spans 16 amino acids. The germline CDR1 and CDR2 sequences are SGHRS and YFSETQ. The V and J ends lost 0 bases and 7 bases, in that order; junction bases with no gene match: 5. CDR3 DNA sequence: TGCGCCAGCAGCTTGGCCACGGGACTAGCGGGTAATGAGCAGTTCTTC. It yields the protein CASSLATGLAGNEQFF.

This clonotype was seen a few times. The J gene is TRBJ2-3, the V gene TRBV4-3; D might be TRBD2 (5 bases). The CDR3 consists of 13 residues. V was cut by 4 bases and J by 6 bases, with 11 bases left in between. The germline V gene has CDR1 LGHNA and CDR2 YSLEER. The CDR3, as DNA: TGCGCCAGCAGCCGCACCGGGGTCGATACGCAGTATTTT. It translates to CASSRTGVDTQYF.

The chain is built from TRBV7-2 and TRBJ2-1; no clear D. Germline-derived CDR1 and CDR2 are SGHTA and FQGNSA. Between the trimmed V and J ends, which lost 6 bases and 0 bases, there was a span of 12 bases. The CDR3 contains 15 residues. The CDR3 spells CASRPTVSSYNEQFF. CDR3 DNA: TGTGCCAGCAGGCCGACGGTCAGCTCCTACAATGAGCAGTTCTTC.

V gene TRBV28 combines with J gene TRBJ2-7; 11 bases line up with TRBD2. The CDR3 sequence is 17 residues long. The V gene end was trimmed by 4 bases and the J gene end by 6 bases; junction bases not matched to a gene: 14. Germline V lookup: CDR1 MDHEN, CDR2 SYDVKM. CDR3 nucleotide sequence: TGTGCCAGCAGTTCTTCCCCCGCACTAGCGGGAGAGGGCGAGCAGTACTTC. Translation: CASSSSPALAGEGEQYF. Using reference TRBV28 and TRBJ2-7 for the parts outside the CDR3, the full variable domain is DVKVTQSSRYLVKRTGEKVFLECVQDMDHENMFWYRQDPGLGLRLIYFSYDVKMKEKGDIPEGYSVSREKKERFSLILESASTNQTSMYLCASSSSPALAGEGEQYFGPGTRLTVT.

Note on this clonotype: One base away lies a much larger clone, so this may be a sequencing read error. The V and J genes are TRBV3-1 and TRBJ2-7; D is unresolved. The germline CDR1 and CDR2 sequences are LGHDT and YNNKEL (reference sequence). The CDR3 is 13 amino acids. The CDR3: CVSSHLSSYEQYF. CDR3 DNA: TGTGTCAGCAGCCACCTGAGCTCCTACGAGCAGTACTTC.

This clonotype occurred a few times. The chain recombines TRBV2 with TRBJ2-3; no definite D call. The CDR3 consists of 15 residues. Looked up from germline, CDR1 is SNHLY and CDR2 is FYNNEI. Deletions cut 2 bases from V and 2 bases from J, with 11 bases between. CDR3 nucleotides: TGTGCCAGCAGTGAACGGCTGCCCCCCACAGATACGCAGTATTTT. The encoded protein is CASSERLPPTDTQYF.

This sequence joins TRBV5-1 and TRBJ2-5; 13 bases map to TRBD2. The CDR3 sequence is 20 residues long. Trimming removed 2 bases from V and 7 bases from J; junction bases left unmatched: 20. Germline V gene sequence: CDR1 SGHRS, CDR2 YFSETQ. In DNA, the CDR3 is TGCGCCAGCAGCTTCTACTCGACTAGCGGGAGGTTCTCCCCATCTGGGACCCAGTACTTC. It yields the protein CASSFYSTSGRFSPSGTQYF.

This rearrangement joins TRBV7-2 to TRBJ1-5, with D hard to call. The length of the CDR3 is 13 residues. Germline V gene sequence: CDR1 SGHTA, CDR2 FQGNSA. V lost 5 bases to trimming and J lost 7 bases, with 12 bases between them. This CDR3 is CASSPRTLQPQHF. CDR3 coding DNA: TGTGCCAGCAGCCCCCGGACCCTCCAGCCCCAGCATTTT.

V gene TRBV11-2 combines with J gene TRBJ2-1, with 8 nucleotides matching TRBD2. The trim removed 1 base at V and 8 bases at J, leaving 10 bases unmatched. Germline V CDR1 and CDR2: SGHAT, FQNNGV. The CDR3 covers 16 residues. CDR3 sequence (DNA): TGTGCCAGCAGCTTAGTGGGGACTAGTAATTCATATGAGCAGTTCTTC. This gives the protein CASSLVGTSNSYEQFF. The whole variable domain, filled in from reference TRBV11-2 and TRBJ2-1, reads EAGVAQSPRYKIIEKRQSVAFWCNPISGHATLYWYQQILGQGPKLLIQFQNNGVVDDSQLPKDRFSAERLKGVDSTLKIQPAKLEDSAVYLCASSLVGTSNSYEQFFGPGTRLTVL.

This clonotype was counted between two and nine times. The V and J genes are TRBV7-9 and TRBJ2-1; possibly TRBD2 for D (6 bases). Germline V gives CDR1 SEHNR, CDR2 FQNEAQ (reference sequence). The CDR3 extends over 18 amino acids. The V and J ends lost 1 base and 6 bases respectively, with 22 bases between them. The DNA of the CDR3 is TGTGCCAGCAGCTTAGTCCTTCATCGGGAGACGACCCTCAATGAGCAGTTCTTC. This translates into CASSLVLHRETTLNEQFF.

This clonotype appeared a few times. This sequence joins TRBV25-1 and TRBJ2-7; D assignment may be TRBD1 or TRBD2 (5 bases each). V dropped 5 bases and J dropped 2 bases, with 25 bases sitting between them. CDR3 length: 18 residues. The V gene's germline CDR1 is MGHDK and CDR2 SYGVNS. CDR3 sequence: CASSPPLPTAWGTYEQYF. CDR3 bases: TGTGCCAGCAGTCCCCCCCTCCCGACGGCGTGGGGGACCTACGAGCAGTACTTC.

This clonotype appeared a few times. V gene TRBV7-9 combines with J gene TRBJ2-7; D is perhaps TRBD1 (5 bases). This CDR3 region has 17 residues. Germline CDR1 and CDR2: SEHNR and FQNEAQ (reference sequence). Trimming left V 6 bases short and J 6 bases short, with 27 bases between. The CDR3 DNA sequence: TGTGCCAGCAGTCCCACTACCGGACATTCCGGCCGCGGCGAGCAGTACTTC. It translates to CASSPTTGHSGRGEQYF.

To note about this clonotype: This may come from a read error, since a much larger clone is one base off. The chain links TRBV16 to TRBJ1-2; weak D call: TRBD1 (6 bases). V was clipped by 4 bases and J by 4 bases, with 10 bases between them. This CDR3 has 13 amino acids. Germline lookup yields CDR1 KGHSY and CDR2 FQNENV. The DNA for the CDR3 is TGTGCCAGCAGCCTGGACAGCACCTATGGCTACACCTTC. Amino acids: CASSLDSTYGYTF.

V and J are TRBV20-1 and TRBJ2-5; D tentatively reads TRBD1 or TRBD2 (6 bases each). V gave up 6 bases and J gave up 4 bases, with 18 bases separating them. The germline V gene has CDR1 DFQATT and CDR2 SNEGSKA (reference sequence). The CDR3 runs 14 residues. The CDR3 spells CSALGGQTIETQYF. Here the CDR3 DNA reads TGCAGTGCACTGGGGGGACAAACCATAGAGACCCAGTACTTC.

This sequence joins TRBV19 and TRBJ1-5; D gene unclear. Trimming left V 3 bases short and J 7 bases short, with 10 bases between. CDR3 length: 13 amino acids. CDR1 and CDR2 from the germline V gene are LNHDA and SQIVND (reference sequence). CDR3 loop: CASSIFWEQPQHF. CDR3 DNA sequence: TGTGCCAGTAGTATTTTCTGGGAGCAGCCCCAGCATTTT.

The J gene is TRBJ2-3, the V gene TRBV28; TRBD2 is a possible D gene (5 bases). CDR1 is MDHEN and CDR2 is SYDVKM in the germline V gene. V was pared by 4 bases and J by 0 bases, with 14 bases between. The CDR3 is made up of 16 amino acids. The CDR3 sequence is CASSYQAATSTDTQYF. The CDR3 DNA is TGTGCCAGCAGTTACCAAGCGGCGACTAGCACAGATACGCAGTATTTT.

CDR3 in amino acids: CASSLLAGDTGELFF. The CDR3 DNA reads as TGTGCCAGCAGCTTACTAGCGGGTGACACCGGGGAGCTGTTTTTT. V usage is TRBV5-5 and J usage is TRBJ2-2, with 9 nucleotides matching TRBD2. This CDR3 spans 15 amino acids. Per germline, CDR1 SGHKS and CDR2 YYEKEE (reference sequence). Trimming at V came to 2 bases and at J to 3 bases, leaving 2 bases not matched to a gene.

The gene calls are TRBV5-1 and TRBJ2-3; no clear D. V lost 0 bases and J 2 bases, leaving 13 bases between the germline ends. Germline lookup yields CDR1 SGHRS and CDR2 YFSETQ. The length of the CDR3 is 16 residues. The CDR3 region has the DNA TGCGCCAGCAGCTTGGGGTACAACTTATACACAGATACGCAGTATTTT. Its protein is CASSLGYNLYTDTQYF.

The V gene is TRBV4-3, the J gene TRBJ2-3; a weak D match, TRBD1 (5 bases). Trimming stripped 1 base from V and 2 bases from J, with 10 bases between. CDR3 length equals 15 residues. The germline V gene encodes CDR1 LGHNA and CDR2 YSLEER. CDR3 protein: CASSQGQGITDTQYF. The CDR3 nucleotides read TGCGCCAGCAGCCAAGGGCAGGGAATCACAGATACGCAGTATTTT.

In its sample, this clonotype was seen a few times. This sequence joins TRBV7-8 and TRBJ1-1; D remains ambiguous. The V end lost 4 bases, the J end lost 9 bases, and 15 bases lay between the germline ends. This CDR3 is built from 13 residues. In germline, CDR1 is SGHVS, CDR2 FQNEAQ. Here the CDR3 reads CASSSQAEGQAFF. In nucleotides, the CDR3 is TGTGCCAGCAGCTCCCAGGCGGAAGGGCAAGCTTTCTTT.

The chain uses TRBV7-2 and TRBJ2-7, with D maybe TRBD2 (6 bases). V was pared by 4 bases and J by 7 bases, with 17 bases between. From germline, CDR1 is SGHTA and CDR2 FQGNSA. This CDR3 contains 14 residues. The CDR3 sequence is CASSSHGHAGEQYF. The CDR3 region has the DNA TGTGCCAGCAGCTCACACGGCCATGCGGGGGAGCAGTACTTC.

In this sample, this clonotype turned up once. The CDR3 spells CASSEEYGQETQYF. The CDR3 DNA follows: TGTGCCAGCAGTGAAGAGTACGGACAAGAGACCCAGTACTTC. This sequence joins TRBV2 and TRBJ2-5, with D unclear. CDR3 length: 14 residues. Looked up from germline, CDR1 is SNHLY and CDR2 is FYNNEI. With 1 base removed from V and 2 bases from J, the gap between germline ends came to 8 bases.

The chain uses TRBV19 and TRBJ2-4; D is ambiguous. The CDR3 covers 15 residues. Trimming left V 7 bases short and J 0 bases short, with 13 bases between. CDR1 is LNHDA and CDR2 is SQIVND in the germline V gene (reference sequence). The CDR3, as DNA: TGTGCCAGTACCCCCTTTTGGGGAGCCAAAAACATTCAGTACTTC. Amino acid sequence: CASTPFWGAKNIQYF.